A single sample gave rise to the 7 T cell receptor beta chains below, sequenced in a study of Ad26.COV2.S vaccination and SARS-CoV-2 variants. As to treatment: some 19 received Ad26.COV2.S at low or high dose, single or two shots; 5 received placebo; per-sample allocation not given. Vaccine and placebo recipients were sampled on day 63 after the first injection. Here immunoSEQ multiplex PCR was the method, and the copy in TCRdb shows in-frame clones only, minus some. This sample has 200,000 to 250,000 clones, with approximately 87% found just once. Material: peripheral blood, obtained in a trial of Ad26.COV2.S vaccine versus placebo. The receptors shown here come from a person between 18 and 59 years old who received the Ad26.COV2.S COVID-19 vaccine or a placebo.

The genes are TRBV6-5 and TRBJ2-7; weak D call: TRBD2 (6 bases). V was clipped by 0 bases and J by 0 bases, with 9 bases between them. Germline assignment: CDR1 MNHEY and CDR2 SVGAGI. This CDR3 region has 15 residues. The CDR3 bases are TGTGCCAGCAGTTACTCGCGGGATCGCTCCTACGAGCAGTACTTC. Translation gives CASSYSRDRSYEQYF.

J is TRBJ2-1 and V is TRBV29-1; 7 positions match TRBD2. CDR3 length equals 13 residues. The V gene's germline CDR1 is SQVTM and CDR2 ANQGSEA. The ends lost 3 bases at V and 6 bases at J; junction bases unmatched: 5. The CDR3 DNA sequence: TGCAGCGTTGATGGCGGGAGCGCCAATGAGCAGTTCTTC. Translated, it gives CSVDGGSANEQFF.

The CDR3 DNA reads as TGCGCCAGCAGCTCGGTCGCGGGGAAAGGTGAAAAACTGTTTTTT. This sequence encodes CASSSVAGKGEKLFF. The chain joins TRBV5-1 to TRBJ1-4; unclear D gene. The V and J ends lost 3 bases and 7 bases respectively, with 16 bases between them. Per the germline V gene, CDR1 is SGHRS and CDR2 is YFSETQ. CDR3 size: 15 residues.

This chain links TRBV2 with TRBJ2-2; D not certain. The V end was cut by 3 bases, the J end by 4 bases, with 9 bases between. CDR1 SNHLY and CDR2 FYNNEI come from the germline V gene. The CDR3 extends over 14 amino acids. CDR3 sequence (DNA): TGTGCCAGCAGTGATGGCCGCGTCACCGGGGAGCTGTTTTTT. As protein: CASSDGRVTGELFF.

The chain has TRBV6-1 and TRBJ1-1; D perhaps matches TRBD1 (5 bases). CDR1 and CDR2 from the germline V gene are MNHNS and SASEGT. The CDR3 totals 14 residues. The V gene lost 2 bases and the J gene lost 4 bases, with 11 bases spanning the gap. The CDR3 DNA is TGTGCCAGCAGTGAAATCGGGAGGGGCACTGAAGCTTTCTTT. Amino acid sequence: CASSEIGRGTEAFF.

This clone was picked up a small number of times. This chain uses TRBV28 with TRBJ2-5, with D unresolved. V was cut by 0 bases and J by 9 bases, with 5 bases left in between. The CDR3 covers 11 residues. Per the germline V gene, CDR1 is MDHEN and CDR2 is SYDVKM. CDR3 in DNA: TGTGCCAGCAGTTTATGGGGATCCCAGTACTTC. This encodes CASSLWGSQYF. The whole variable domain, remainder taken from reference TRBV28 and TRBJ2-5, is DVKVTQSSRYLVKRTGEKVFLECVQDMDHENMFWYRQDPGLGLRLIYFSYDVKMKEKGDIPEGYSVSREKKERFSLILESASTNQTSMYLCASSLWGSQYFGPGTRLLVL.

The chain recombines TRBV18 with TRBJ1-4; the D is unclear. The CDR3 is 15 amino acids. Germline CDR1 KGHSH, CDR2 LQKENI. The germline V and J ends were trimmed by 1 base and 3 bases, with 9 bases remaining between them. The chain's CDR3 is CASSPQAGPNEKLFF. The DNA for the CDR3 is TGTGCCAGCTCACCACAGGCAGGCCCTAATGAAAAACTGTTTTTT.